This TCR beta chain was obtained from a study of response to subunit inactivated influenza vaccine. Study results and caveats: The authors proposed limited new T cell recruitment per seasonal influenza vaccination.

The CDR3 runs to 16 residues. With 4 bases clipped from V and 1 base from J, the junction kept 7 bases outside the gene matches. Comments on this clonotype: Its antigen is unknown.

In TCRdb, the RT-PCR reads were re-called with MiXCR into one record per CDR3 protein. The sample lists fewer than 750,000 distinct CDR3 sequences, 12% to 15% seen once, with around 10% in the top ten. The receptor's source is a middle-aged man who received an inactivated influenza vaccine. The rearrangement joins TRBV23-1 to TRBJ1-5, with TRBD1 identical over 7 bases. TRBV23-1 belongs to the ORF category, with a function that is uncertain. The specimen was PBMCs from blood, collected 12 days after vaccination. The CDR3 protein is CASSPPGGKSNQPQHF. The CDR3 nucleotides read TGCGCCAGCAGTCCCCCAGGGGGTAAAAGCAATCAGCCCCAGCATTTT.